Each of the 26 T cell receptor beta chains below was sequenced from the same sample in a study of cytomegalovirus exposure and HLA in healthy donors. PCR used 60 Vbeta primers and 13 Jbeta primers. Clones were read by immunoSEQ multiplex PCR, and TCRdb kept only the in-frame ones, dropping some. Seen here are 110,000 to 150,000 clones, about 80% observed once, and the top ten hold around 4.1%. The sequenced sample consisted of PBMCs. These receptor sequences come from a man aged 40-49 years in good health and CMV-seronegative.

This chain's CDR3 is CASSPGLGGSSYEQYF. The CDR3 coding sequence is TGTGCCAGCTCTCCTGGTCTAGGCGGTAGCTCCTACGAGCAGTACTTC. V and J are TRBV18 and TRBJ2-7, with D unclear. V was clipped by 6 bases and J by 0 bases, with 18 bases between them. This CDR3 region has 16 residues. Germline CDR1 is KGHSH and CDR2 is LQKENI. Supplemented by reference TRBV18 and TRBJ2-7, the full variable domain reads NAGVMQNPRHLVRRRGQEARLRCSPMKGHSHVYWYRQLPEEGLKFMVYLQKENIIDESGMPKERFSAEFPKEGPSILRIQQVVRGDSAAYFCASSPGLGGSSYEQYFGPGTRLTVT.

The V and J genes are TRBV18 and TRBJ1-4; D call uncertain. V lost 6 bases to trimming and J lost 4 bases, with 9 bases between them. The germline V gene encodes CDR1 KGHSH and CDR2 LQKENI. CDR3 length: 13 residues. CDR3 sequence reads: CASSPRHNEKLFF. DNA of the CDR3: TGTGCCAGCTCTCCGAGGCATAATGAAAAACTGTTTTTT.

This clone is a singleton in its sample. CDR3 amino acids: CASSLAGTGGEKLFF. The DNA of the CDR3 is TGTGCCAGCAGCTTAGCCGGGACAGGGGGTGAAAAACTGTTTTTT. The chain uses TRBV7-8 and TRBJ1-4; 11 bases line up with TRBD1. CDR3 size: 15 residues. V lost 0 bases and J lost 7; bases outside the gene matches: 1. CDR1 SGHVS and CDR2 FQNEAQ come from the germline V gene.

The gene calls are TRBV5-1 and TRBJ2-1, with 10 bases fitting TRBD2. V gave up 4 bases and J gave up 7 bases; unmatched junction bases: 14. This CDR3 region has 17 residues. Germline lookup yields CDR1 SGHRS and CDR2 YFSETQ. The CDR3 nucleotides are TGCGCCAGCAGCGGGAGGATTAGCGGGGGGTTTGGGAATGAGCAGTTCTTC. Encoded protein: CASSGRISGGFGNEQFF. The entire variable domain, with the rest obtained from reference TRBV5-1 and TRBJ2-1, is as follows: KAGVTQTPRYLIKTRGQQVTLSCSPISGHRSVSWYQQTPGQGLQFLFEYFSETQRNKGNFPGRFSGRQFSNSRSEMNVSTLELGDSALYLCASSGRISGGFGNEQFFGPGTRLTVL.

The chain is built from TRBV5-6 and TRBJ2-6, with a weak D call TRBD2 (6 bases). The CDR3 loop spans 16 amino acids. V gave up 5 bases and J gave up 0 bases, with 12 bases separating them. The V gene's germline CDR1 is SGHDT and CDR2 YYEEEE. CDR3 amino acids: CASSSGGGSGANVLTF. CDR3 bases: TGTGCCAGCAGTTCCGGGGGAGGCTCTGGGGCCAACGTCCTGACTTTC.

The chain couples TRBV18 to TRBJ2-2; TRBD2 matches 12 bases. The CDR3 runs to 16 residues. The germline V gene encodes CDR1 KGHSH and CDR2 LQKENI. V shed 4 bases, J shed 6 bases, and the junction held 6 bases outside the gene matches. DNA for the CDR3: TGTGCCAGCTCACTCCCTAGCGGGGGGGCTCCCGGGGAGCTGTTTTTT. This translates into CASSLPSGGAPGELFF.

The table lists this clone with a few counts. The J gene is TRBJ1-6, the V gene TRBV27; 7 bases match TRBD1. CDR1 is MNHEY, CDR2 SMNVEV, per germline (reference sequence). This CDR3 is 14 amino acids long. Germline trimming cut 6 bases from V and 10 bases from J; bases unmatched to any gene: 9. The CDR3 DNA sequence: TGTGCCAGCAGGGACACAGGGGCGTCATCACCCCTCCACTTT. Its translation is CASRDTGASSPLHF.

The chain carries TRBV6-6 and TRBJ2-7; 12 bases align to TRBD1. This CDR3 region has 15 residues. CDR1 MNHNY and CDR2 SVGAGI come from the germline V gene (reference sequence). Losses at the gene ends were 5 bases for V and 4 bases for J; bases not matched to a gene: 6. The CDR3 DNA reads as TGTGCCAGCAGTAAACCGGGACAGGGGGCTTACGAGCAGTACTTC. Its protein product is CASSKPGQGAYEQYF.

The V call is TRBV10-2, the J call TRBJ1-6, with 11 positions matching TRBD1. The CDR3 loop spans 18 amino acids. Germline CDR1 and CDR2: WSHSY and SAAADI. V lost 2 bases, J lost 4 bases, and 7 bases stayed unmatched. CDR3 sequence: CASSEGTGGRSYNSPLHF. The CDR3 DNA reads as TGCGCCAGCAGTGAGGGGACAGGGGGTAGGAGTTATAATTCACCCCTCCACTTT.

DNA of the CDR3: TGTGCCAGCAGCTTAGACAGGGTAGATCAGCCCCAGCATTTT. This encodes CASSLDRVDQPQHF. The rearrangement links TRBV11-2 to TRBJ1-5, with D possibly TRBD1 on 5 matching bases. The CDR3 is made up of 14 amino acids. Germline values: CDR1 SGHAT, CDR2 FQNNGV. V was cut by 0 bases and J by 5 bases, with 8 bases left in between.

The chain employs TRBV18 and TRBJ1-2, with a weak D call TRBD1 (6 bases). This CDR3 comprises 15 residues. The V gene lost 6 bases and the J gene lost 8 bases, with 22 bases spanning the gap. Per germline, CDR1 KGHSH and CDR2 LQKENI. CDR3 region: CASSQSRQELLGYTF. CDR3 DNA sequence: TGTGCCAGCTCGCAATCAAGACAGGAGTTGTTAGGCTACACCTTC. The variable domain in full, with the rest retrieved from reference TRBV18 and TRBJ1-2, is NAGVMQNPRHLVRRRGQEARLRCSPMKGHSHVYWYRQLPEEGLKFMVYLQKENIIDESGMPKERFSAEFPKEGPSILRIQQVVRGDSAAYFCASSQSRQELLGYTFGSGTRLTVV.

The chain joins TRBV27 to TRBJ2-3, with 13 positions matching TRBD2. The CDR3 is 15 residues long. V shed 4 bases and J 11 bases; nucleotides not matched to a gene: 9. The germline V gene has CDR1 MNHEY and CDR2 SMNVEV (reference sequence). CDR3 sequence: CASSSGLAGILLQYF. The CDR3 nucleotides read TGTGCCAGCAGTTCGGGACTAGCGGGGATACTACTGCAGTATTTT.

The rearrangement links TRBV7-9 to TRBJ1-1, with a tentative D call TRBD1 (6 bases). The ends were cut back, 2 bases at V and 9 bases at J, with 16 bases in the middle. This CDR3 has 14 residues. Germline CDR1 and CDR2: SEHNR and FQNEAQ (reference sequence). The CDR3 sequence is CASSLSNRVWQAFF. The CDR3 DNA sequence: TGTGCCAGCAGCTTATCGAACAGGGTTTGGCAAGCTTTCTTT.

This chain connects TRBV6-6 to TRBJ2-3; D is perhaps TRBD2 (6 bases). Germline V CDR1 and CDR2: MNHNY, SVGAGI (reference sequence). The CDR3 has 13 residues. Trimming shortened V by 7 bases and J by 2 bases, and 10 bases separated the two germline ends. This chain's CDR3 is CASTKDYTDTQYF. For the CDR3, the DNA is TGTGCCAGCACCAAGGACTACACAGATACGCAGTATTTT.

V gene TRBV4-3 combines with J gene TRBJ1-1; 8 bases agree with TRBD1. Germline lookup yields CDR1 LGHNA and CDR2 YSLEER. The CDR3 contains 14 residues. V dropped 2 bases and J dropped 4; count of bases not matched to a gene: 3. CDR3 in amino acids: CASSQRTGGTEAFF. DNA of the CDR3: TGCGCCAGCAGCCAACGAACAGGGGGCACTGAAGCTTTCTTT.

This rearrangement joins TRBV6-5 to TRBJ1-3; TRBD1 matches at 9 bases. The CDR3 has 15 amino acids. The junction had 5 bases not matched to a gene; V was cut back by 7 bases and J by 1 base. CDR1 is MNHEY and CDR2 is SVGAGI in the germline V gene. As DNA, the CDR3 is TGTGCCAGCATCCGGGACAGGGCTTCTGGAAACACCATATATTTT. It translates to CASIRDRASGNTIYF.

The genes are TRBV7-8 and TRBJ2-3; TRBD2 is a possible D gene (6 bases). The germline V gene encodes CDR1 SGHVS and CDR2 FQNEAQ. The CDR3 has 15 residues. Between the trimmed V and J ends, which lost 3 bases and 0 bases, there was a span of 10 bases. CDR3 sequence: CASSFAGTSTDTQYF. As DNA, the CDR3 is TGTGCCAGCAGCTTTGCCGGGACTAGCACAGATACGCAGTATTTT.

This clone was seen only once. V and J are TRBV10-3 and TRBJ2-7; a weak D match, TRBD2 (5 bases). V lost 2 bases, J lost 3 bases, and 20 bases lay in between. The CDR3 spans 17 residues. Germline loops: CDR1 ENHRY, CDR2 SYGVKD. The DNA of the CDR3 is TGTGCCATCAGTGAGGGTCCCGGGGATCGGCGAGACTACGAGCAGTACTTC. This gives the protein CAISEGPGDRRDYEQYF.

The chain uses TRBV9 and TRBJ2-2, with D tentatively TRBD2 (6 bases). Trimming took 0 bases from V and 1 from J, leaving 7 bases between them. The germline gives CDR1 SGDLS, CDR2 YYNGEE. This CDR3 has 15 amino acids. In DNA form, the CDR3 reads TGTGCCAGCAGCGTAGGCGGGGTGAACACCGGGGAGCTGTTTTTT. Protein: CASSVGGVNTGELFF.

In its sample, this clone was seen once. V and J are TRBV27 and TRBJ1-1; 9 nucleotides line up with TRBD1. The germline V gene encodes CDR1 MNHEY and CDR2 SMNVEV (reference sequence). This CDR3 comprises 12 residues. Losses at the gene ends were 3 bases for V and 8 bases for J; bases not matched to a gene: 1. CDR3: CASSFGTGEAFF. The DNA of the CDR3 is TGTGCCAGCAGTTTCGGGACAGGGGAAGCTTTCTTT.

This clone has just a few counts. The V gene is TRBV4-1, the J gene TRBJ1-2, with a weak D call TRBD1 (5 bases). This CDR3 comprises 15 residues. Between the trimmed V and J ends, which lost 2 bases and 2 bases, there was a span of 12 bases. CDR1 and CDR2 (germline): MGHRA, YSYEKL. CDR3 sequence reads: CASSQPPRGNYGYTF. CDR3 sequence (DNA): TGCGCCAGCAGCCAACCTCCCCGGGGGAACTATGGCTACACCTTC.

On this clone itself: The sample contains more than one DNA sequence encoding this CDR3. CDR3 in amino acids: CASSPRQGQETQYF. CDR3 in DNA: TGTGCCAGCTCACCACGGCAGGGACAAGAGACCCAGTACTTC. The gene calls are TRBV18 and TRBJ2-5, with a possible D match to TRBD1 (5 bases). The CDR3 extends over 14 amino acids. In germline, CDR1 is KGHSH, CDR2 LQKENI. The germline V and J ends were trimmed by 1 base and 2 bases, with 8 bases remaining between them.

V gene TRBV7-8 combines with J gene TRBJ2-7; possible D gene TRBD2, 6 bases. The CDR3 sequence is 13 residues long. Germline V lookup: CDR1 SGHVS, CDR2 FQNEAQ. V was cut by 5 bases and J by 2 bases, with 10 bases left in between. The CDR3 coding sequence is TGTGCCAGCAGCGAGGGACTTGCCTACGAGCAGTACTTC. Its translation is CASSEGLAYEQYF.

The chain couples TRBV15 to TRBJ1-4; 11 bases agree with TRBD1. The CDR3 consists of 15 residues. V gave up 1 base and J gave up 8 bases; unmatched junction bases: 3. Germline V lookup: CDR1 LNHNV, CDR2 YYDKDF (reference sequence). The CDR3 DNA is TGTGCCACCAGCAGAGGGGGACAGGGGGAAGAAAAACTGTTTTTT. Translation gives CATSRGGQGEEKLFF.

The V gene is TRBV19, the J gene TRBJ2-3; 16 positions agree with TRBD2. Germline V gene sequence: CDR1 LNHDA, CDR2 SQIVND (reference sequence). The V gene end was trimmed by 5 bases and the J gene end by 5 bases; junction bases not matched to a gene: 10. This CDR3 contains 18 residues. DNA for the CDR3: TGTGCCAGTAGTTACGGGACTAGCGGGGGGGCCCGGGTAGATACGCAGTATTTT. Amino acids: CASSYGTSGGARVDTQYF.

V usage is TRBV27 and J usage is TRBJ2-7; 13 nucleotides match TRBD2. The CDR3 spans 18 residues. The V gene's germline CDR1 is MNHEY and CDR2 SMNVEV (reference sequence). The ends lost 7 bases at V and 4 bases at J; junction bases unmatched: 16. Here the CDR3 DNA reads TGTGCCAGCAAACGACAGGCCGGGACTAGCGGGGCCCTTTACGAGCAGTACTTC. Protein: CASKRQAGTSGALYEQYF.